The clone carrying this T cell receptor (beta chain) qualifies as medium-sized. Germline V gene data show CDR1 as SGHTA and CDR2 as FQGNSA. The V and J ends lost 1 base and 5 bases, in that order; junction bases with no gene match: 4. The CDR3 is 15 amino acids. This sample is drawn from a study of naive and memory T cell subsets. Both TRBC1 and TRBC2 were covered by a beta constant-region primer of two equimolar oligonucleotides. TCRdb re-called the UMI-ligation and nested PCR reads through MiXCR, storing one row per CDR3 protein. The table shows 25,000 to 30,000 distinct CDR3 sequences, with around 10% occurring only once.

This receptor was obtained from a human donor in good health. The chain combines TRBV7-2 with TRBJ2-3, with 9 bases lining up with TRBD2. The sample taken for sequencing was effector memory CD4+ T cells from blood. The subset is: effector memory, CD45RA- CD27-. The CDR3 DNA follows: TGTGCCAGCAGCTTAGTAGCGGGGGTCCAAGATACGCAGTATTTT. It encodes CASSLVAGVQDTQYF.